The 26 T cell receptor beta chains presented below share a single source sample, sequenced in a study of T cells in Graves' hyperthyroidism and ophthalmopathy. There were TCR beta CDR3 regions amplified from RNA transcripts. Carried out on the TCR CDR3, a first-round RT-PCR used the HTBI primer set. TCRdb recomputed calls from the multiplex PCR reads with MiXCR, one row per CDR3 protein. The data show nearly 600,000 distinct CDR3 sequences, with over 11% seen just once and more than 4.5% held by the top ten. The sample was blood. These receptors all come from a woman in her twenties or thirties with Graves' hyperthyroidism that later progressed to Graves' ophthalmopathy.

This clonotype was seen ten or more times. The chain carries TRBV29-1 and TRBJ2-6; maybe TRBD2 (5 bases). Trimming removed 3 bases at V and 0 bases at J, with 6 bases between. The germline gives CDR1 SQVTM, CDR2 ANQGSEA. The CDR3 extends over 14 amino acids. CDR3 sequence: CSVDGDSGANVLTF. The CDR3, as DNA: TGCAGCGTTGACGGGGACTCTGGGGCCAACGTCCTGACTTTC.

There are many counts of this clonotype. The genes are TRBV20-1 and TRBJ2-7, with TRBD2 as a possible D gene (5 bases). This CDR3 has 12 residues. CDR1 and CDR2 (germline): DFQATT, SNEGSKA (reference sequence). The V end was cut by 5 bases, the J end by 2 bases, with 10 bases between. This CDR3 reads CSAERGAYEQYF. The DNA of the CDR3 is TGCAGTGCTGAACGGGGTGCCTACGAGCAGTACTTC.

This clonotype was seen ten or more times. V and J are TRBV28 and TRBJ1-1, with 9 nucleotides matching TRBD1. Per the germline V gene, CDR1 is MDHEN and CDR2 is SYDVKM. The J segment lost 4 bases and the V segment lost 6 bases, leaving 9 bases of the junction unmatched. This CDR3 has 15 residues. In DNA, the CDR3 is TGTGCCAGCAGATTGCCGGACAGGGGAAGCACTGAAGCTTTCTTT. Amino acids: CASRLPDRGSTEAFF.

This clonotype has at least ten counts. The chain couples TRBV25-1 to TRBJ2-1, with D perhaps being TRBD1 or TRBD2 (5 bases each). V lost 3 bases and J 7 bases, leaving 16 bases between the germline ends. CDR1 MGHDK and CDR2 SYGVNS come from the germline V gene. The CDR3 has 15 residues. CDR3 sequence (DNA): TGTGCCAGCAGTGATGGGGCTAGCAGATATAATGAGCAGTTCTTC. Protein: CASSDGASRYNEQFF.

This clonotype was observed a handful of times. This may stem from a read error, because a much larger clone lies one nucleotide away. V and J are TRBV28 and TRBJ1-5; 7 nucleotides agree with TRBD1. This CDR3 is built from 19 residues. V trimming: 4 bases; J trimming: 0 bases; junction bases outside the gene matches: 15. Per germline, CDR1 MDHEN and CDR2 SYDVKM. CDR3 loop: CASSSRTGRAVYSNQPQHF. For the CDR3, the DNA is TGTGCCAGCAGTTCGCGGACAGGTCGCGCAGTTTATAGCAATCAGCCCCAGCATTTT.

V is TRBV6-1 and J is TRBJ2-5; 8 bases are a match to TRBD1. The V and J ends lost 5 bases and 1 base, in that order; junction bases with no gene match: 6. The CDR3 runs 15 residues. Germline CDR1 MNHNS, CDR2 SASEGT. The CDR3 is CASSPTGGGQETQYF. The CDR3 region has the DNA TGTGCCAGCAGTCCCACAGGGGGTGGCCAAGAGACCCAGTACTTC.

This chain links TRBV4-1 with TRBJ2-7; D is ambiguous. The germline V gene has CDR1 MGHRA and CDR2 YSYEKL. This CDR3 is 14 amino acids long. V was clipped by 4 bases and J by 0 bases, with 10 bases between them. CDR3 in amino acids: CASSRRLNSYEQYF. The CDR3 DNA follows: TGCGCCAGCAGCCGACGGCTCAACTCCTACGAGCAGTACTTC.

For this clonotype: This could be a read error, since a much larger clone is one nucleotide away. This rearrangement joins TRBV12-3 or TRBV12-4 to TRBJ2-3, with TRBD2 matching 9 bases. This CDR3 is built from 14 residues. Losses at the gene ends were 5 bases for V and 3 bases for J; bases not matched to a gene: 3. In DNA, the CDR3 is TGTGCCAGCAGTATGGCGGGGGGGACAGATACGCAGTATTTT. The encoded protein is CASSMAGGTDTQYF.

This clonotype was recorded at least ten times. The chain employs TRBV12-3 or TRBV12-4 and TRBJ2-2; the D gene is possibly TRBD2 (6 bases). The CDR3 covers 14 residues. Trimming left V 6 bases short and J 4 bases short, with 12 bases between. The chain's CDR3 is CASSLASRTGELFF. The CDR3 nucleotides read TGTGCCAGCAGCCTAGCGTCCCGCACCGGGGAGCTGTTTTTT.

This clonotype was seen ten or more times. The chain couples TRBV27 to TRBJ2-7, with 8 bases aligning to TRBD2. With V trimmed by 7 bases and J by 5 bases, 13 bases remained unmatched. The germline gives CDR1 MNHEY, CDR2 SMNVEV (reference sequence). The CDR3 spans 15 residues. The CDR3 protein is CASTLDGRAFHEQYF. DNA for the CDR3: TGTGCCAGCACCTTGGACGGGAGGGCGTTCCACGAGCAGTACTTC.

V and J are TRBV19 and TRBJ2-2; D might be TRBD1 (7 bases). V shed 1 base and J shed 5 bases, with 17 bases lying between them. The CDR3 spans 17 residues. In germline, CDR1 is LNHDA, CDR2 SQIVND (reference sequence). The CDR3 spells CASSIAGGGGSTGELFF. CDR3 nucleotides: TGTGCCAGTAGTATAGCAGGGGGTGGGGGGAGTACCGGGGAGCTGTTTTTT.

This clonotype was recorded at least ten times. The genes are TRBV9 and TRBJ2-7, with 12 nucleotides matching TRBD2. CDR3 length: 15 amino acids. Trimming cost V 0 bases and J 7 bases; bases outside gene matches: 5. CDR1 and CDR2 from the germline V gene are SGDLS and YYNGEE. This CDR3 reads CASSVGLAGELEQYF. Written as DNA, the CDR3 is TGTGCCAGCAGCGTAGGACTAGCGGGAGAGCTTGAGCAGTACTTC. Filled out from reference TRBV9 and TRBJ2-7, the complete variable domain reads DSGVTQTPKHLITATGQRVTLRCSPRSGDLSVYWYQQSLDQGLQFLIQYYNGEERAKGNILERFSAQQFPDLHSELNLSSLELGDSALYFCASSVGLAGELEQYFGPGTRLTVT.

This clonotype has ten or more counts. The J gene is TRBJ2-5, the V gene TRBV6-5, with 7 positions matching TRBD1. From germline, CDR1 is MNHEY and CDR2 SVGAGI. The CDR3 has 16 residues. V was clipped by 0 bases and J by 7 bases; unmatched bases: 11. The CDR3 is CASSYSWDSRLATQYF. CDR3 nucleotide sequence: TGTGCCAGCAGTTACTCCTGGGACAGTCGGCTAGCGACCCAGTACTTC.

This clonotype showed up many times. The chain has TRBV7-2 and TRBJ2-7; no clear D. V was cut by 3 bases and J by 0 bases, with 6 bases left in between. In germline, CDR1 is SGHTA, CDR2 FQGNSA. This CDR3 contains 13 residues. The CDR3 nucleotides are TGTGCCAGCAGCTTTCTGCGCTCCTACGAGCAGTACTTC. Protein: CASSFLRSYEQYF.

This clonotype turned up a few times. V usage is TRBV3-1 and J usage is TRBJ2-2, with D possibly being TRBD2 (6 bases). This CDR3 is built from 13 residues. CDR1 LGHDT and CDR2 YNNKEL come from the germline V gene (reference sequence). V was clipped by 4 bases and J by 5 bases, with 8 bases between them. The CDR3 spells CASSRRGTGELFF. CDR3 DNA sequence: TGTGCCAGCAGCCGTCGGGGGACCGGGGAGCTGTTTTTT.

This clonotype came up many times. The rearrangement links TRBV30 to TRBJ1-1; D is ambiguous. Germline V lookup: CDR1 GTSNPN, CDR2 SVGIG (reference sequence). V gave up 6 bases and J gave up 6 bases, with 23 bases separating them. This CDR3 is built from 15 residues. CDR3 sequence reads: CACFRGLETQPEAFF. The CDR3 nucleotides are TGTGCCTGTTTTCGTGGGCTGGAGACCCAGCCTGAAGCTTTCTTT.

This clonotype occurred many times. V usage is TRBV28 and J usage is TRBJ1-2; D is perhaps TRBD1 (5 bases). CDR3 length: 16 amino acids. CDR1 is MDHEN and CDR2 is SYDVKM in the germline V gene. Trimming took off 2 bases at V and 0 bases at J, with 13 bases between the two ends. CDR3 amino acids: CASSLRDTTANYGYTF. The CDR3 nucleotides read TGTGCCAGCAGTTTACGAGATACGACAGCTAACTATGGCTACACCTTC.

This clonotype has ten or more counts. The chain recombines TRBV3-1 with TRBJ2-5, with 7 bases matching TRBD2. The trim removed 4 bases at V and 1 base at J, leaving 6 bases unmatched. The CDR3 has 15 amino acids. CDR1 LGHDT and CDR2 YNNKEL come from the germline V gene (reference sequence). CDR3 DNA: TGTGCCAGCAGCCGCGGGGGAGTGTTCCAAGAGACCCAGTACTTC. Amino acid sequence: CASSRGGVFQETQYF.

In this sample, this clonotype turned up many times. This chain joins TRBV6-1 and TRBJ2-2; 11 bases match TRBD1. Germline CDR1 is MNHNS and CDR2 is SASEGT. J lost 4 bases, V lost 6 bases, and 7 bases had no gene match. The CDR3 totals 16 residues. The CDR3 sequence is CASRTTGTGGTGELFF. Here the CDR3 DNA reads TGTGCCAGCAGAACTACAGGGACAGGGGGCACCGGGGAGCTGTTTTTT.

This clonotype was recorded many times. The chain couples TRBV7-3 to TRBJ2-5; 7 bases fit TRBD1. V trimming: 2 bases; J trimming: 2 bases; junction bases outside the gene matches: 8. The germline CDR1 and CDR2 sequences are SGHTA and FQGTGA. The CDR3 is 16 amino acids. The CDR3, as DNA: TGTGCCAGCAGCTTAGGAACCCTGGGACAGCAAGAGACCCAGTACTTC. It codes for CASSLGTLGQQETQYF.

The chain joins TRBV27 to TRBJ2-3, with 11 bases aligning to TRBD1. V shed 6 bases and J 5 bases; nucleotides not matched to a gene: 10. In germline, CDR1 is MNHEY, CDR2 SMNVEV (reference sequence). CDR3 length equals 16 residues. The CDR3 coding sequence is TGTGCCAGCAGGGGCCCCGGGACAGGGGGTCGAGATACGCAGTATTTT. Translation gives CASRGPGTGGRDTQYF.

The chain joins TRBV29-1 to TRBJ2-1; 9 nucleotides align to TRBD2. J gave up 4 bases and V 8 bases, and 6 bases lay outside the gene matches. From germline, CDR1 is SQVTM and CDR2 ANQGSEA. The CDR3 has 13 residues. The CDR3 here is CSIISGSYNEQFF. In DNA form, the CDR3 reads TGCAGCATAATTAGCGGGAGTTACAATGAGCAGTTCTTC.

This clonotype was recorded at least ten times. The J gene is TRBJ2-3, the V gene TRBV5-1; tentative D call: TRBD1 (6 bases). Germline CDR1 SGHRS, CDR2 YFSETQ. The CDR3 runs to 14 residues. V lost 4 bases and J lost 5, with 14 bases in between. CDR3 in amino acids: CASSTGQRKDTQYF. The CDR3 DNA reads TGCGCCAGCAGCACCGGACAGCGCAAAGATACGCAGTATTTT.

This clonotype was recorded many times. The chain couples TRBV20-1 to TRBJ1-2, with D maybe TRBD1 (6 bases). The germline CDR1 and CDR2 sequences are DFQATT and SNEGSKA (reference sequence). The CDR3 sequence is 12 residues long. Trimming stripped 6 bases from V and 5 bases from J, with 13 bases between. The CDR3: CSAIRDTYGYTF. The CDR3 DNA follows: TGCAGTGCCATCCGGGACACTTATGGCTACACCTTC.

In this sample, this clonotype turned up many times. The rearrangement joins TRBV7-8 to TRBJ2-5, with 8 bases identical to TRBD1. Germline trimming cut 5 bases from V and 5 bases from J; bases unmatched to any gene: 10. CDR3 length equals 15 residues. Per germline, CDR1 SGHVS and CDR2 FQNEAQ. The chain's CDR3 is CASSPRTGMLETQYF. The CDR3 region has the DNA TGTGCCAGCAGCCCCCGGACAGGGATGCTTGAGACCCAGTACTTC. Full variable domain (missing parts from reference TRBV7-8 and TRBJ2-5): GAGVSQSPRYKVAKRGQDVALRCDPISGHVSLFWYQQALGQGPEFLTYFQNEAQLDKSGLPSDRFFAERPEGSVSTLKIQRTQQEDSAVYLCASSPRTGMLETQYFGPGTRLLVL.

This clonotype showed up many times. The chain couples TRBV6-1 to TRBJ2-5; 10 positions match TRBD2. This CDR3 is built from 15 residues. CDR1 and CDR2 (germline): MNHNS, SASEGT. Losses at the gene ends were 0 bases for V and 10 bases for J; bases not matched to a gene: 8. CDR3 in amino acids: CASSEALTSGSFQYF. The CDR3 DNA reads TGTGCCAGCAGTGAAGCCCTGACTAGCGGGTCCTTCCAGTACTTC.